This TCR beta chain appears in the sequencing data of a study of post-analysis software for immune sequencing data. Whole-study context: Progressive-relapsing, secondary progressive and relapsing-remitting multiple sclerosis were among the disease courses included. Regarding the study as a whole: Under F measure analysis, samples from one preparation batch co-clustered strongly. Compared with controls, patients had more of about five TRBV segments, including TRBV5-6, TRBV5-1 and TRBV20-1. Controls' normalized Chao1 diversity significantly exceeded that of multiple sclerosis patients.

Built from TCR beta cDNA, the libraries had unique molecular identifiers in them. cDNA molecules numbering some 500,000 came from about 1 to 10 million T cells. One entry per CDR3 protein results from TCRdb running MiXCR on the PCR reads. Counted here are 400,000 to 500,000 distinct CDR3 sequences, over 30% occurring once; the ten biggest clones make up less than 8%. The CDR3 extends over 15 amino acids. Germline V gene sequence: CDR1 MDHEN, CDR2 SYDVKM. The V gene end was trimmed by 2 bases and the J gene end by 3 bases; junction bases not matched to a gene: 3. Notes on this clonotype: Its antigen is currently unknown.

The sequenced sample was blood. The receptor was derived from a girl under 10 years old with multiple sclerosis. The chain uses TRBV28 and TRBJ2-4, with 8 bases lining up with TRBD1. CDR3: CASSLVDRVKNIQYF. In DNA, the CDR3 is TGTGCCAGCAGTTTAGTGGACAGGGTCAAAAACATTCAGTACTTC.